This TCR beta chain was identified in a study of CD8+ T cells in alopecia areata. Extraction of RNA preceded its reverse transcription into cDNA, which served as the sequencing template. Some clones are missing from TCRdb's copy, which holds only in-frame ones; the method was immunoSEQ multiplex PCR. Among 200,000 to 250,000 clones listed, approximately 72% were seen once. This clone appeared a few times. V lost 4 bases and J lost 6, with 20 bases in between. The germline gives CDR1 SGHDT, CDR2 YYEEEE. This CDR3 has 16 residues. Treatment indicated: oral pan-JAK inhibitor, 5-10 mg twice daily. The sequencing here drew on CD4+ T cells sorted from blood, taken at week 44, from a patient treated with tofacitinib. The TCR originated in a human donor with alopecia areata. The V and J genes are TRBV5-6 and TRBJ2-1, with D hard to call. CDR3 in amino acids: CASSLGRQSWGNEQFF. The CDR3 DNA is TGTGCCAGCAGCCTGGGCCGCCAATCGTGGGGCAATGAGCAGTTCTTC.